The 8 T cell receptor beta chains presented below share a single source sample, sequenced in a study of T cells in Graves' hyperthyroidism and ophthalmopathy. Amplified TCR beta CDR3 regions derived from RNA transcripts. A first-round RT-PCR of the TCR CDR3 used the HTBI primer set. TCRdb re-called the multiplex PCR reads through MiXCR, storing one row per CDR3 protein. The sample carries 600,000 to 700,000 distinct CDR3 sequences, 45% recorded once. The source material was peripheral blood or thyroid tissue (not recorded which). These receptors were collected from an adult man with Graves' disease, either hyperthyroidism or ophthalmopathy (not recorded which).

In this sample, this clonotype turned up many times. This chain connects TRBV7-2 to TRBJ1-5; 11 bases fit TRBD1. Germline CDR1 reads SGHTA; CDR2 reads FQGNSA. Trimming removed 5 bases from V and 2 bases from J; junction bases left unmatched: 14. This CDR3 spans 19 amino acids. CDR3 DNA sequence: TGTGCCAGCAGCCCATCAGGTCCACGGACAGGGGGCGGCAATCAGCCCCAGCATTTT. Translated: CASSPSGPRTGGGNQPQHF.

J is TRBJ1-5 and V is TRBV20-1, with a weak D call TRBD1 (5 bases). Germline CDR1 DFQATT, CDR2 SNEGSKA (reference sequence). Trimming cost V 0 bases and J 3 bases, with 12 bases left between them. The CDR3 is 15 amino acids. This CDR3 reads CSARDGRDTNQPQHF. CDR3 sequence (DNA): TGCAGTGCTAGAGATGGCAGGGATACCAATCAGCCCCAGCATTTT.

J is TRBJ2-7 and V is TRBV6-1; 7 nucleotides line up with TRBD1. The CDR3 runs to 12 residues. CDR1 MNHNS and CDR2 SASEGT come from the germline V gene. The trim removed 5 bases at V and 6 bases at J, leaving 4 bases unmatched. The CDR3 here is CASSRQGTEQYF. CDR3 coding DNA: TGTGCCAGCAGTCGACAGGGAACCGAGCAGTACTTC.

This clonotype came up once. The chain combines TRBV20-1 with TRBJ1-1, with D hard to call. This CDR3 is built from 13 residues. Germline V gene sequence: CDR1 DFQATT, CDR2 SNEGSKA (reference sequence). The V and J ends lost 0 bases and 4 bases respectively, with 9 bases between them. The CDR3 spells CSAREGSGTEAFF. CDR3 DNA: TGCAGTGCTAGAGAAGGCAGCGGCACTGAAGCTTTCTTT.

The chain is built from TRBV6-1 and TRBJ2-5, with 7 bases that match TRBD1. The germline V gene encodes CDR1 MNHNS and CDR2 SASEGT. J lost 1 base, V lost 4 bases, and 6 bases had no gene match. The CDR3 length is 15 residues. DNA of the CDR3: TGTGCCAGCAGTGGTCCGGGACAGCCCCAAGAGACCCAGTACTTC. Translating it yields CASSGPGQPQETQYF.

Only one count was recorded for this clonotype. The chain uses TRBV20-1 and TRBJ2-7; the D call may be TRBD1 or TRBD2 (6 bases each). V was trimmed by 3 bases and J by 3 bases, leaving 12 bases between them. Germline V lookup: CDR1 DFQATT, CDR2 SNEGSKA (reference sequence). The CDR3 loop spans 13 amino acids. The CDR3 loop is CSASEGGGYEQYF. DNA of the CDR3: TGCAGTGCTAGTGAGGGGGGCGGCTACGAGCAGTACTTC.

This clonotype was detected a few times. The chain carries TRBV5-4 and TRBJ1-4; TRBD1 matches at 9 bases. Trimming took 4 bases from V and 8 from J; bases not matched to a gene: 9. The CDR3 has 15 residues. Germline CDR1 reads SGHNT; CDR2 reads YYREEE (reference sequence). The CDR3 protein is CASSPAGTGQEKLFF. The CDR3, as DNA: TGTGCCAGCAGCCCTGCCGGGACAGGGCAGGAAAAACTGTTTTTT.

The genes are TRBV6-5 and TRBJ2-7; TRBD2 matches at 9 bases. Germline V CDR1 and CDR2: MNHEY, SVGAGI. This CDR3 comprises 16 residues. The J segment lost 5 bases and the V segment lost 5 bases, leaving 13 bases of the junction unmatched. CDR3 loop: CASSENWPSGDHEQYF. In nucleotides, the CDR3 is TGTGCCAGCAGTGAAAACTGGCCTAGCGGGGATCACGAGCAGTACTTC.